Presented here are 30 T cell receptor beta chains from one specimen sequenced in a study of T cell repertoires in cytomegalovirus infection. MiXCR was run by TCRdb on the reads, yielding one entry per CDR3 protein. The sample shows approximately 1,000,000 distinct CDR3 sequences, roughly a third of them seen only once. Which antigens these TCRs recognize remains unknown. The sequencing here drew on cultured CD8+ T cells from PBMCs, taken from culture after CMV antigen stimulation. The origin of the receptors is a human donor in good health (CMV status not recorded). Some clones in this sample may be carry-over from other donors' samples.

This chain links TRBV27 with TRBJ2-1; 9 nucleotides agree with TRBD2. CDR3 size: 12 residues. From germline, CDR1 is MNHEY and CDR2 SMNVEV (reference sequence). With 7 bases clipped from V and 9 bases from J, the junction kept 4 bases outside the gene matches. The CDR3 DNA sequence: TGTGCCAGCATCGGGACTAGCACTGAGCAGTTCTTC. As protein: CASIGTSTEQFF.

The genes are TRBV11-2 and TRBJ2-7; 7 bases fit TRBD1. Per germline, CDR1 SGHAT and CDR2 FQNNGV. The CDR3 totals 14 residues. The V and J ends lost 4 bases and 3 bases, in that order; junction bases with no gene match: 6. For the CDR3, the DNA is TGTGCCAGCAGCTCGACAGGGTGGGTCTACGAGCAGTACTTC. This gives the protein CASSSTGWVYEQYF.

The genes are TRBV7-4 and TRBJ2-5; D is ambiguous. Germline V gives CDR1 SGHVT, CDR2 SQSDAQ. The CDR3 has 14 amino acids. Trimming took 5 bases from V and 2 from J, leaving 12 bases between them. The CDR3 loop reads CASSPEDKQETQYF. The CDR3 bases are TGTGCCAGCAGCCCGGAAGACAAGCAAGAGACCCAGTACTTC. Filled out from reference TRBV7-4 and TRBJ2-5, the complete variable domain reads GAGVSQSPRYKVAKRGRDVALRCDSISGHVTLYWYRQTLGQGSEVLTYSQSDAQRDKSGRPSGRFSAERPERSVSTLKIQRTEQGDSAVYLCASSPEDKQETQYFGPGTRLLVL.

V gene TRBV6-2 or TRBV6-3 combines with J gene TRBJ1-2; tentative D call: TRBD1 (5 bases). The CDR3 totals 12 residues. Germline V gene data show CDR1 as MNHEY and CDR2 as SVGEGT. Trimming removed 3 bases from V and 7 bases from J, with 9 bases in between. Here the CDR3 reads CASSYPDSGYTF. The DNA for the CDR3 is TGTGCCAGCAGTTATCCAGACAGTGGCTACACCTTC.

V and J are TRBV6-2 or TRBV6-3 and TRBJ1-1; D is undetermined. The CDR3 extends over 14 amino acids. V was cut by 7 bases and J by 1 base, with 13 bases left in between. Germline V gene lookup returns CDR1 MNHEY and CDR2 SVGEGT. The CDR3 coding sequence is TGTGCCAGCACTCCGGGTTTTCAGAACACTGAAGCTTTCTTT. This gives the protein CASTPGFQNTEAFF.

This clonotype has just a few counts. The chain has TRBV12-3 or TRBV12-4 and TRBJ2-1, with D unclear. This CDR3 region has 12 residues. V shed 6 bases and J shed 6 bases, with 9 bases lying between them. The CDR3 DNA follows: TGTGCCAGCAGAATCGGTGGCAATGAGCAGTTCTTC. Its protein product is CASRIGGNEQFF.

In this sample, this clonotype turned up many times. The genes are TRBV6-6 and TRBJ2-1; TRBD1 is a possible D gene (5 bases). The V and J ends lost 0 bases and 0 bases respectively, with 6 bases between them. This CDR3 region has 15 residues. Germline V gene data show CDR1 as MNHNY and CDR2 as SVGAGI (reference sequence). The DNA of the CDR3 is TGTGCCAGCAGTTACTCAAGGGGCTCCTACAATGAGCAGTTCTTC. This sequence encodes CASSYSRGSYNEQFF.

The CDR3 nucleotides are TGTGCCAGCAGTTTATCCCACAGCCCGCAAGAGACCCAGTACTTC. Amino acid sequence: CASSLSHSPQETQYF. V usage is TRBV27 and J usage is TRBJ2-5; no clear D gene. The germline V gene encodes CDR1 MNHEY and CDR2 SMNVEV (reference sequence). With 0 bases removed from V and 2 bases from J, the gap between germline ends came to 10 bases. The CDR3 has 15 residues.

The chain carries TRBV6-6 and TRBJ1-2; D unresolved. The germline CDR1 and CDR2 sequences are MNHNY and SVGAGI (reference sequence). V dropped 0 bases and J dropped 4 bases, with 6 bases sitting between them. This CDR3 region has 13 residues. For the CDR3, the DNA is TGTGCCAGCAGTTACTCACCAGGCTATGGCTACACCTTC. Its translation: CASSYSPGYGYTF.

This clonotype was found once. The V call is TRBV5-1, the J call TRBJ1-2, with 7 bases aligning to TRBD1. After removal of 4 bases from V and 4 bases from J, the junction contained 7 bases not matched to a gene. CDR1 and CDR2 (germline): SGHRS, YFSETQ. The CDR3 is 14 amino acids. In nucleotides, the CDR3 is TGCGCCAGCAGCGGCGGGACAGAGCCCTATGGCTACACCTTC. Encoded protein: CASSGGTEPYGYTF.

This clonotype has a handful of counts. The rearrangement joins TRBV6-6 to TRBJ2-7; D unresolved. The CDR3 runs 15 residues. Germline V lookup: CDR1 MNHNY, CDR2 SVGAGI (reference sequence). V was cut by 2 bases and J by 0 bases, with 11 bases left in between. The CDR3 protein is CASSYSLLSSYEQYV. Written as DNA, the CDR3 is TGTGCCAGCAGTTACAGCCTCTTGAGCTCCTACGAGCAGTACGTC.

The rearrangement joins TRBV6-1 to TRBJ2-7, with 7 nucleotides matching TRBD2. The V gene's germline CDR1 is MNHNS and CDR2 SASEGT. The length of the CDR3 is 12 residues. The V and J ends lost 7 bases and 3 bases, in that order; junction bases with no gene match: 3. The CDR3 DNA is TGTGCCAGCAATGGGGAGGGCTACGAGCAGTACTTC. Its translation: CASNGEGYEQYF.

The chain combines TRBV19 with TRBJ1-6, with D maybe TRBD1 (6 bases). The CDR3 totals 15 residues. Trimming left V 3 bases short and J 7 bases short, with 13 bases between. Germline loops: CDR1 LNHDA, CDR2 SQIVND (reference sequence). CDR3 DNA sequence: TGTGCCAGTAGTATGACTGGGGGGCTGAATTCACCCCTCCACTTT. Protein: CASSMTGGLNSPLHF.

The sample holds many counts of this clonotype. V and J are TRBV7-2 and TRBJ2-1, with 10 nucleotides matching TRBD2. This CDR3 spans 16 amino acids. J gave up 2 bases and V 6 bases, and 7 bases lay outside the gene matches. Germline lookup yields CDR1 SGHTA and CDR2 FQGNSA. CDR3 region: CASRRSGGVAYNEQFF. CDR3 nucleotide sequence: TGTGCCAGCAGGAGAAGCGGGGGGGTTGCCTACAATGAGCAGTTCTTC.

This clonotype was seen at least ten times. The rearrangement uses TRBV15 and TRBJ2-7; 8 bases line up with TRBD1. This CDR3 region has 18 residues. V gave up 2 bases and J gave up 1 base; unmatched junction bases: 13. In germline, CDR1 is LNHNV, CDR2 YYDKDF (reference sequence). In DNA, the CDR3 is TGTGCCACCAGCAGATTAGTCAGGGGGCCTGACGGATCCTACGAGCAGTACGTC. Protein: CATSRLVRGPDGSYEQYV.

For the CDR3, the DNA is TGCAGTGCTAGAGATCGAGTTAGCGGGCGTACCGGGGAGCTGTTTTTT. As protein: CSARDRVSGRTGELFF. V is TRBV20-1 and J is TRBJ2-2; 7 bases map to TRBD2. Per germline, CDR1 DFQATT and CDR2 SNEGSKA (reference sequence). V gave up 0 bases and J gave up 5 bases; unmatched junction bases: 9. This CDR3 has 16 residues.

This clonotype was seen only a few times. The chain carries TRBV6-6 and TRBJ1-5; the D gene is possibly TRBD1 (6 bases). The CDR3 has 20 residues. Germline CDR1 reads MNHNY; CDR2 reads SVGAGI (reference sequence). V lost 0 bases and J lost 2, with 23 bases in between. Here the CDR3 DNA reads TGTGCCAGCAGTTACTCAATAAAGGACGGGGGCCCGGATGGCAATCAGCCCCAGCATTTT. This codes for CASSYSIKDGGPDGNQPQHF.

The chain links TRBV5-5 to TRBJ2-1; TRBD2 matches at 10 bases. Per the germline V gene, CDR1 is SGHKS and CDR2 is YYEKEE (reference sequence). Trimming took 4 bases from V and 7 from J; bases not matched to a gene: 8. This CDR3 comprises 15 residues. The CDR3 loop is CASSPSGGAVNEQFF. Written as DNA, the CDR3 is TGTGCCAGCAGCCCCAGCGGGGGGGCGGTAAATGAGCAGTTCTTC.

This clonotype came up many times. The V and J genes are TRBV27 and TRBJ1-5; 10 nucleotides line up with TRBD1. V dropped 5 bases and J dropped 6; count of bases not matched to a gene: 1. This CDR3 region has 13 residues. Germline CDR1 MNHEY, CDR2 SMNVEV (reference sequence). CDR3 DNA sequence: TGTGCCAGCAGTCGGACAGGGGGTCAGCCCCAGCATTTT. It is translated as CASSRTGGQPQHF.

The V call is TRBV12-3 or TRBV12-4, the J call TRBJ1-2, with D possibly being TRBD1 (5 bases). V was pared by 2 bases and J by 6 bases, with 13 bases between. CDR3 length: 14 amino acids. The CDR3 DNA reads TGTGCCAGCAGTTTAAGGTCAGGGTGGAATGGCTACACCTTC. Protein product: CASSLRSGWNGYTF.

This rearrangement joins TRBV6-5 to TRBJ1-2; D not certain. There are 16 residues in the CDR3. In germline, CDR1 is MNHEY, CDR2 SVGAGI. Trimming removed 2 bases at V and 1 base at J, with 14 bases between. DNA for the CDR3: TGTGCCAGCAGTTACGTACCCGGAGGGTTTAACTATGGCTACACCTTC. Translated: CASSYVPGGFNYGYTF.

This clonotype was seen a few times. The chain employs TRBV12-3 or TRBV12-4 and TRBJ2-2; no reliable D call. This CDR3 has 14 residues. Between the trimmed V and J ends, which lost 3 bases and 3 bases, there was a span of 8 bases. This CDR3 reads CASSFQAYTGELFF. The CDR3 bases are TGTGCCAGCAGTTTTCAGGCATACACCGGGGAGCTGTTTTTT.

This clonotype was recorded a few times. The rearrangement joins TRBV20-1 to TRBJ2-5, with TRBD1 identical over 9 bases. V lost 3 bases and J lost 5; bases outside the gene matches: 13. The CDR3 has 16 residues. The germline V gene has CDR1 DFQATT and CDR2 SNEGSKA (reference sequence). CDR3 coding DNA: TGCAGTGCTAGTTTACCTGGGACAGGGTCTTTGGAGACCCAGTACTTC. Its translation is CSASLPGTGSLETQYF.

This clonotype showed up just a few times. The genes are TRBV27 and TRBJ1-4; D is perhaps TRBD1 (6 bases). The CDR3 contains 16 residues. The V end lost 5 bases, the J end lost 5 bases, and 18 bases lay between the germline ends. CDR1 MNHEY and CDR2 SMNVEV come from the germline V gene (reference sequence). CDR3 sequence reads: CASSPLTGAVNEKLFF. The CDR3, as DNA: TGTGCCAGCAGTCCCTTAACGGGGGCTGTGAATGAAAAACTGTTTTTT.

The rearrangement joins TRBV28 to TRBJ2-2; TRBD1 aligns across 9 bases. This CDR3 has 16 amino acids. V was clipped by 7 bases and J by 0 bases; unmatched bases: 6. Germline V lookup: CDR1 MDHEN, CDR2 SYDVKM. The CDR3 spells CASNGRDRANTGELFF. The CDR3, as DNA: TGTGCCAGCAACGGACGGGACAGGGCGAACACCGGGGAGCTGTTTTTT.

V usage is TRBV2 and J usage is TRBJ1-2, with D unclear. CDR3 length: 14 residues. Trimming pared 2 bases from V and 3 bases from J, leaving 10 bases between. CDR1 and CDR2 from the germline V gene are SNHLY and FYNNEI. This CDR3 reads CASSESASDYGYTF. The CDR3 DNA sequence: TGTGCCAGCAGTGAATCGGCATCGGACTATGGCTACACCTTC.

This clonotype has just a few counts. The J gene is TRBJ1-5, the V gene TRBV27, with 9 positions matching TRBD1. The CDR3 totals 15 residues. J was trimmed by 6 bases and V by 0 bases; bases with no gene match: 3. Per the germline V gene, CDR1 is MNHEY and CDR2 is SMNVEV (reference sequence). The CDR3 region is CASSLSGTGSQPQHF. Here the CDR3 DNA reads TGTGCCAGCAGTTTATCGGGGACAGGGAGTCAGCCCCAGCATTTT.

The V gene is TRBV27, the J gene TRBJ1-2; D unclear. The CDR3 spans 13 residues. Germline values: CDR1 MNHEY, CDR2 SMNVEV (reference sequence). Trimming left V 3 bases short and J 3 bases short, with 8 bases between. The CDR3 region has the DNA TGTGCCAGCAGTTTCGGGCTTTACTATGGCTACACCTTC. Protein product: CASSFGLYYGYTF.

This clonotype has ten or more counts. The rearrangement links TRBV7-8 to TRBJ2-3; TRBD2 matches at 10 bases. V gave up 10 bases and J gave up 1 base; unmatched junction bases: 8. The germline V gene encodes CDR1 SGHVS and CDR2 FQNEAQ. CDR3 length: 15 amino acids. The CDR3 nucleotides are TGTGCCACGGCTGGAGCGGGGGGGCGCACAGATACGCAGTATTTT. This codes for CATAGAGGRTDTQYF.

This sequence joins TRBV19 and TRBJ1-5; the D gene is possibly TRBD1 (5 bases). Trimming removed 0 bases from V and 3 bases from J, with 9 bases in between. This CDR3 has 15 amino acids. The germline V gene encodes CDR1 LNHDA and CDR2 SQIVND (reference sequence). The CDR3 spells CASSIDLTVNQPQHF. DNA for the CDR3: TGTGCCAGTAGTATAGATCTGACAGTCAATCAGCCCCAGCATTTT.